This T cell receptor beta chain emerged from a study of shared clonotypes between healthy human individuals. Findings and limits, study-wide: The study found lower generation probabilities in non-shared clonotypes than in those shared by all four donors.

Original processing methods: With immunoSEQ giving junction-only sequences and no quality scores, filtering differed. Sequencing used immunoSEQ multiplex PCR; TCRdb keeps in-frame clones, though not all of them. That table supplies the V and J calls and clone size; D and trimming were determined from the DNA. Seen here are 550,000 to 800,000 clones, around 74% observed once, and the top ten hold 1.7%. Nashville, Tennessee was home to all donors, who were Caucasian adults. To note about this clone: The antigen is undetermined.

CDR3 length: 12 amino acids. Germline V gives CDR1 MDHEN, CDR2 SYDVKM. V was trimmed by 5 bases and J by 8 bases, leaving 12 bases between them. The chain combines TRBV28 with TRBJ1-2; D is perhaps TRBD1 (5 bases). Sequencing used memory CD4+ T cells sorted from blood. Regarding subset: CD45RA-negative fraction. This receptor was identified in a woman in her twenties or thirties in good health. The CDR3 region is CASSPHGGGYTF. CDR3 coding DNA: TGTGCCAGCAGTCCCCATGGGGGAGGCTACACCTTC.